This is a list of T cell receptor beta chains from one sample in a study of T cells in Graves' hyperthyroidism and ophthalmopathy. TCRdb re-called the multiplex PCR reads through MiXCR, storing one row per CDR3 protein. The data contain 350,000 or so distinct CDR3 sequences, roughly 21% of them singletons. Sequences were obtained from blood. Source of these receptors: a woman in her forties or fifties with Graves' hyperthyroidism. Both conserved end residues are trimmed from each CDR3. Each record gives: V gene, J gene, CDR3 protein.

TRBV7-2	TRBJ2-5	ASSSSTGGGETQY
TRBV19	TRBJ2-3	ASSIQAGDTQY
TRBV20-1	TRBJ2-5	SAELAGRKETQY
TRBV28	TRBJ2-2	ASSKETTGELF
TRBV27	TRBJ2-7	ASKSGLAETSSYEQY
TRBV27	TRBJ2-1	ASSRDQWSYNEQF
TRBV24-1	TRBJ2-1	ATSDETSGRPLDEQF
TRBV20-1	TRBJ1-5	SAEDSNTLNQPQH
TRBV4-1	TRBJ2-6	ASSQDRGRKSGANVLT
TRBV6-6	TRBJ1-3	ASSYTDSGNTIY
TRBV5-6	TRBJ1-2	ASSLFRAYYGYT
TRBV30	TRBJ1-2	AWSLGARTNYGYT
TRBV7-2	TRBJ2-1	ASSLEASGYNEQF
TRBV6-2/TRBV6-3	TRBJ1-1	ASRLTDNTEAF
TRBV10-1	TRBJ1-1	ASSETGRPEAF
TRBV28	TRBJ2-7	ASTARATSGGIYEQY
TRBV12-3/TRBV12-4	TRBJ1-3	ASRYQRLSGNTIY
TRBV4-1	TRBJ2-7	ASSQVLTGGFYEQY
TRBV6-2/TRBV6-3	TRBJ1-1	ASSYHQNTEAF
TRBV10-3	TRBJ2-1	AIRTSGGTYNEQF
TRBV2	TRBJ1-1	ASSDLGTVKAF
TRBV10-1	TRBJ2-3	ASSGTSGRFPDTQY
TRBV15	TRBJ2-1	ATSRDKGGGAGISRGRAYEQF
TRBV28	TRBJ2-2	ASSEGSVGGTNTGELF
TRBV6-1	TRBJ1-3	ASKDRHSGNTIY
TRBV7-6	TRBJ2-2	ASSITPNTGELF
TRBV7-9	TRBJ1-2	ASSLSGVGGGYT
TRBV7-3	TRBJ2-3	ASSLAGGTADTQY
TRBV12-5	TRBJ1-2	ASGLEGAGYGYT
TRBV10-3	TRBJ2-1	AITSSGGANEQF
TRBV7-9	TRBJ2-3	ASSSHFLDTQY
TRBV2	TRBJ1-5	ASSEGAQGNQPQH
TRBV7-8	TRBJ2-2	ASSLWEITGELF
TRBV5-1	TRBJ2-6	ASSPGQVSTGANVLT
TRBV2	TRBJ1-3	ASSLDGSSGNTIY
TRBV28	TRBJ2-5	ASLRPRETQY
TRBV28	TRBJ1-2	ASSSLGWESGYT
TRBV2	TRBJ1-2	ASMGAGGLYGYT
TRBV3-1	TRBJ2-1	ASSPTLLNEQF
TRBV11-2	TRBJ2-7	ASSQGSGIGEQY
TRBV7-3	TRBJ2-5	ASSLASGSETQY
TRBV6-1	TRBJ2-1	ASSRTSQAVEQF
TRBV2	TRBJ2-1	ASNPDRGAYNEQF
TRBV30	TRBJ2-2	AWSTFGQGYTGELF
TRBV6-1	TRBJ1-1	ASSYLGEAF
TRBV19	TRBJ2-1	ASCNPGPGSNEQF